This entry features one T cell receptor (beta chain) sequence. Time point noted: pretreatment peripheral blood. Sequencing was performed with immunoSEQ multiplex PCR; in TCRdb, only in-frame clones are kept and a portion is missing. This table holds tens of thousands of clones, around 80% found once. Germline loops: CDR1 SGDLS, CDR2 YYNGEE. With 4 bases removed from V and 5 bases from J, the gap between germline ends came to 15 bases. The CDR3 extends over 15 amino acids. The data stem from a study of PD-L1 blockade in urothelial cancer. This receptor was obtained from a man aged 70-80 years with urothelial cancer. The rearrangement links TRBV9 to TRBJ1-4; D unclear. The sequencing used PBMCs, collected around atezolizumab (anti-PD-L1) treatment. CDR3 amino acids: CASSPRERANEKLFF. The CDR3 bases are TGTGCCAGCAGCCCCCGTGAGAGGGCAAATGAAAAACTGTTTTTT.